The text below deals with one T cell receptor beta chain. With random hexamers, reverse transcription was performed on about 0.45 to 1 ug of RNA. TCRdb called the immunoSEQ multiplex PCR reads again in MiXCR, with one record for every CDR3 protein. The data show some 110,000 distinct CDR3 sequences, more than 90% seen once. These data come from a study of CD8 T cells in Susac syndrome. The authors carried out high-throughput sequencing of TCR beta. They applied it to CD8+ and CD4+ T cells obtained from blood. Controls matched for sex and age were healthy donors. TEMRA cells were enriched by FACS, while CD8+ and CD4+ T cells were obtained through a negative isolation that was performed magnetically. The source material was CD4+ T cells from PBMCs. This receptor was obtained from a human donor in good health.

The CDR3 reads CASSPPTGGRSYEQYF. The CDR3 DNA sequence: TGTGCCAGCAGTCCGCCGACAGGGGGGAGGTCCTACGAGCAGTACTTC. This rearrangement joins TRBV28 to TRBJ2-7; the match to TRBD1 covers 9 bases. This CDR3 contains 16 residues. The germline gives CDR1 MDHEN, CDR2 SYDVKM. V dropped 5 bases and J dropped 1; count of bases not matched to a gene: 9.